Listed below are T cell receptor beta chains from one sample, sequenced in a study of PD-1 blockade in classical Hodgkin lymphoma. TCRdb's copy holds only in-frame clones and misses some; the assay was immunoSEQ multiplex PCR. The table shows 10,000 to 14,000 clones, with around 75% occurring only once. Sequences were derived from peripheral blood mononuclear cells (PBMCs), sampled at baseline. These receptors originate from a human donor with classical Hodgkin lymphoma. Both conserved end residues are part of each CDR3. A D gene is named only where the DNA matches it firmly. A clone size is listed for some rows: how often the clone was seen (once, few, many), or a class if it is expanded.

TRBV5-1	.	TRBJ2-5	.	CASSWTQETQYF	TGCGCCAGCAGCTGGACCCAAGAGACCCAGTACTTC
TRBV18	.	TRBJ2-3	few	CASSPRRLSTDTQYF	TGTGCCAGCTCACCACGACGCCTCAGCACAGATACGCAGTATTTT
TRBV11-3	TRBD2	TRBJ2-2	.	CASSLGPRLAGGLPGELFF	TGTGCCAGCAGCTTAGGACCCAGGCTAGCGGGGGGGCTCCCCGGGGAGCTGTTTTTT
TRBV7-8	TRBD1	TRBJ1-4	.	CASRTQGVANEKLFF	TGTGCCAGCAGAACACAGGGGGTCGCTAATGAAAAACTGTTTTTT
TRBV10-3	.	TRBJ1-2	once	CAITGTPGHGYTF	TGTGCCATCACCGGGACCCCAGGGCATGGCTACACCTTC
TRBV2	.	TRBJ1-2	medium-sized	CASSVIGVSNYGYTF	TGTGCCAGCAGTGTGATTGGGGTTTCTAACTATGGCTACACCTTC
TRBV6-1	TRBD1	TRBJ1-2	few	CASSRGQGGGGYTF	TGTGCCAGCAGTCGGGGACAGGGTGGAGGTGGCTACACCTTC
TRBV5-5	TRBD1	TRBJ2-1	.	CASSALDRGGNEQFF	TGTGCCAGCAGCGCATTGGACAGGGGTGGAAATGAGCAGTTCTTC
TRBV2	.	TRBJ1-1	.	CASSVRMTREAFF	TGTGCCAGCAGTGTAAGGATGACCAGGGAAGCTTTCTTT
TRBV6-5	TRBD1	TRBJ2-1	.	CASRTGQGTYNEQFF	TGTGCCAGCAGGACGGGACAGGGAACCTACAATGAGCAGTTCTTC
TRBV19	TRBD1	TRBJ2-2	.	CASTGTGDTGELFF	TGTGCCAGTACCGGGACAGGGGACACCGGGGAGCTGTTTTTT
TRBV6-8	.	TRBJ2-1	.	CASSYWDRDSGNEQFF	TGTGCCAGCAGTTACTGGGACCGGGACTCTGGCAATGAGCAGTTCTTC
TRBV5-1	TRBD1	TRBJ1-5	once	CASPGGGDQPQHF	TGCGCCAGCCCAGGGGGGGGCGATCAGCCCCAGCATTTT
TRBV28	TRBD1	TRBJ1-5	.	CAIFQPPGTGGNQPQHF	TGTGCCATATTCCAACCTCCCGGGACAGGAGGCAATCAGCCCCAGCATTTT
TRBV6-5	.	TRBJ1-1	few	CASSYSGGRTEAFF	TGTGCCAGCAGTTACTCAGGGGGTCGCACTGAAGCTTTCTTT
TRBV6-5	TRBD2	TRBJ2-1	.	CASSSPGGSYNEQFF	TGTGCCAGCAGCAGCCCGGGGGGCTCCTACAATGAGCAGTTCTTC
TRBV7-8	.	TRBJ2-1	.	CASSLDLTGDSYNEQFF	TGTGCCAGCAGCTTAGATTTGACAGGCGACTCCTACAATGAGCAGTTCTTC
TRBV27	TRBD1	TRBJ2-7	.	CASSSGGTGGYEQYF	TGTGCCAGCAGTTCAGGGGGGACAGGGGGCTACGAGCAGTACTTC
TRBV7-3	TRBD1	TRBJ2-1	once	CASSSTGPEMGYNEQFF	TGTGCCAGCAGCTCGACAGGGCCGGAGATGGGTTACAATGAGCAGTTCTTC
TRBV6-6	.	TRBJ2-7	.	CASSYRDASYEQYF	TGTGCCAGCAGCTACCGGGACGCTTCCTACGAGCAGTACTTC
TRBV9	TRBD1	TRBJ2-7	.	CASSVGRGRDQQYF	TGTGCCAGCAGCGTAGGCAGGGGGCGCGACCAGCAGTACTTC
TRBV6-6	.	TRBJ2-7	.	CASSYDIGYEQYF	TGTGCCAGCAGTTACGACATAGGCTACGAGCAGTACTTC
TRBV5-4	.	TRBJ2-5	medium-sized	CASSLVAGPQETQYF	TGTGCCAGCAGCTTGGTTGCAGGGCCCCAAGAGACCCAGTACTTC
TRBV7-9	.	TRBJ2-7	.	CASSSYGGLYYEQYF	TGTGCCAGCAGCTCCTACGGGGGGCTTTACTACGAGCAGTACTTC
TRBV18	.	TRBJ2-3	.	CASSPLSSTDTQYF	TGTGCCAGCTCACCACTATCTAGCACAGATACGCAGTATTTT
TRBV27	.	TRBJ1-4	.	CASSFGDSNEKLFF	TGTGCCAGCAGTTTCGGAGACAGCAATGAAAAACTGTTTTTT
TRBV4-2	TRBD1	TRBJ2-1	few	CASSQGIIQGNEQFF	TGTGCCAGCAGCCAAGGAATAATACAGGGGAATGAGCAGTTCTTC
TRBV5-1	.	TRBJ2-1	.	CASSWSSYNEQFF	TGCGCCAGCAGCTGGAGCTCCTACAATGAGCAGTTCTTC
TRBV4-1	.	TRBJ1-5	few	CASKGVIFGDQPQHF	TGCGCCAGCAAGGGGGTTATATTTGGGGATCAGCCCCAGCATTTT
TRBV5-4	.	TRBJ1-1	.	CASSLQGMNTEAFF	TGTGCCAGCAGCTTACAGGGAATGAACACTGAAGCTTTCTTT
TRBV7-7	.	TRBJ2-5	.	CASSLAPSGGVTETQYF	TGTGCCAGCAGCTTAGCCCCCTCTGGGGGAGTTACGGAGACCCAGTACTTC
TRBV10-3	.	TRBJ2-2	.	CAIRIRDLMNTGELFF	TGTGCCATCAGAATCCGGGACTTGATGAACACCGGGGAGCTGTTTTTT
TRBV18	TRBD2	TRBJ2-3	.	CASSAGLASTDTQYF	TGTGCCAGCTCAGCGGGACTAGCCAGCACAGATACGCAGTATTTT
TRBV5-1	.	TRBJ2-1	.	CASSLEGGSYNEQFF	TGCGCCAGCAGCTTGGAGGGTGGCTCCTACAATGAGCAGTTCTTC
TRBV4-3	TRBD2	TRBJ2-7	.	CASSQDIAGIYEQYF	TGCGCCAGCAGCCAAGACATAGCGGGTATATACGAGCAGTACTTC
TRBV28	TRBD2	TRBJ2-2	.	CASSFPHSGNRRKNTGELFF	TGTGCCAGCAGTTTTCCTCATAGCGGGAATCGTCGAAAGAACACCGGGGAGCTGTTTTTT
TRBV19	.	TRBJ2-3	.	CASSIGTTSTDTQYF	TGTGCCAGTAGTATTGGGACAACTAGCACAGATACGCAGTATTTT
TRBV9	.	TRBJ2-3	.	CASSTHTTSTDTQYF	TGTGCCAGCAGCACACACACGACTAGCACAGATACGCAGTATTTT
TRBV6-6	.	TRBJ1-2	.	CASIAGTHYGYTF	TGTGCCAGCATCGCAGGGACTCACTATGGCTACACCTTC
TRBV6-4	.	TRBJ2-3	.	CASRAQPVSTDTQYF	TGTGCCAGCAGGGCCCAGCCCGTTAGCACAGATACGCAGTATTTT
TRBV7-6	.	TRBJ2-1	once	CASSPFTNEQFF	TGTGCCAGCAGCCCATTTACAAATGAGCAGTTCTTC
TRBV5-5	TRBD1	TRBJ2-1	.	CASSLGQGPYNEQFF	TGTGCCAGCAGCTTGGGACAGGGCCCCTACAATGAGCAGTTCTTC
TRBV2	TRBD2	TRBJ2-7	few	CASHGLAGPHEQYF	TGTGCCAGCCATGGACTAGCGGGACCCCACGAGCAGTACTTC
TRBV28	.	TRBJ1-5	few	CATTGRRNQPQHF	TGTGCCACCACGGGACGGAGAAATCAGCCCCAGCATTTT
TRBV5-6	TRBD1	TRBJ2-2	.	CASRGTGGGFTGELFF	TGTGCCAGCAGGGGAACAGGGGGCGGATTTACCGGGGAGCTGTTTTTT
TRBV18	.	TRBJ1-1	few	CASSPTRTPNTEAFF	TGTGCCAGCTCACCAACTCGGACACCGAACACTGAAGCTTTCTTT